The 3 T cell receptor beta chains presented below share a single source sample, sequenced in a study of CD8 T cells in Susac syndrome. Reverse transcription of about 0.5 to 1 ug RNA used random hexamers. MiXCR was run by TCRdb on the immunoSEQ multiplex PCR reads, yielding one entry per CDR3 protein. The sample lists roughly 160,000 distinct CDR3 sequences, roughly 95% seen once, with around 0.12% in the top ten. Material: CD4+ T cells from PBMCs. Receptors originate from a human donor with Susac syndrome.

The chain combines TRBV29-1 with TRBJ1-5; 9 nucleotides line up with TRBD1. Germline values: CDR1 SQVTM, CDR2 ANQGSEA. V gave up 7 bases and J gave up 11 bases; unmatched junction bases: 12. The CDR3 extends over 13 amino acids. CDR3 bases: TGCAGCGCCGGCGACAGGGGGACAGGGACCCAGCATTTT. This codes for CSAGDRGTGTQHF.

This clonotype has only one observation. The chain couples TRBV7-2 to TRBJ2-1, with 7 bases fitting TRBD2. This CDR3 spans 15 amino acids. Trimming took 6 bases from V and 0 from J; bases not matched to a gene: 5. The germline V gene encodes CDR1 SGHTA and CDR2 FQGNSA. CDR3 amino acids: CASRITGGSYNEQFF. The CDR3 region has the DNA TGTGCCAGCAGGATAACGGGGGGCTCCTACAATGAGCAGTTCTTC.

The rearrangement uses TRBV6-5 and TRBJ2-2; D is possibly TRBD1 or TRBD2 (5 bases each). Looked up from germline, CDR1 is MNHEY and CDR2 is SVGAGI. V lost 1 base to trimming and J lost 3 bases, with 9 bases between them. This CDR3 contains 15 residues. CDR3 coding DNA: TGTGCCAGCAGTTACTGGGGACCAGACACCGGGGAGCTGTTTTTT. It specifies CASSYWGPDTGELFF.